These 24 T cell receptor beta chains were all obtained from the same sample, sequenced in a study of blood T cell repertoires in COVID-19. The protocol was immunoSEQ multiplex PCR, while the TCRdb copy is restricted to in-frame clones and leaves out a portion. This table has around 370,000 clones, about 90% appearing once. The sample comprised peripheral blood. These receptors all stem from a woman aged 18-29 years who had recovered from COVID-19.

V gene TRBV7-9 combines with J gene TRBJ2-3; 7 bases align to TRBD2. Germline values: CDR1 SEHNR, CDR2 FQNEAQ (reference sequence). The CDR3 is made up of 15 amino acids. The V gene end was trimmed by 1 base and the J gene end by 8 bases; junction bases not matched to a gene: 9. The CDR3 bases are TGTGCCAGCAGCTTAGAGGCCGGGGGGAGGGTTACGCAGTATTTT. Translated: CASSLEAGGRVTQYF.

The V call is TRBV6-2 or TRBV6-3, the J call TRBJ2-3; D may be TRBD1 (8 bases). There are 15 residues in the CDR3. Looked up from germline, CDR1 is MNHEY and CDR2 is SVGEGT. V lost 5 bases and J lost 4, with 16 bases in between. The CDR3, as DNA: TGTGCCAGCAGTCCAAGAGCGGGACAGGCAGATACGCAGTATTTT. It codes for CASSPRAGQADTQYF.

V gene TRBV30 combines with J gene TRBJ2-1, with a tentative D call TRBD2 (6 bases). Between the trimmed V and J ends, which lost 0 bases and 12 bases, there was a span of 12 bases. The CDR3 length is 12 residues. Germline CDR1 reads GTSNPN; CDR2 reads SVGIG (reference sequence). The CDR3 DNA reads as TGTGCCTGGAGTGTATTCGGGGAGGCGCAGTTCTTC. The encoded protein is CAWSVFGEAQFF.

The chain recombines TRBV6-6 with TRBJ1-1, with D possibly matching TRBD1 (5 bases). Germline CDR1 and CDR2: MNHNY and SVGAGI (reference sequence). The CDR3 is 15 amino acids. The V and J ends lost 4 bases and 5 bases respectively, with 17 bases between them. CDR3 region: CASSSPLTAGTEAFF. The CDR3 DNA reads as TGTGCCAGCAGTTCCCCCCTGACAGCTGGAACTGAAGCTTTCTTT.

This chain connects TRBV11-3 to TRBJ1-1; D is unclear. CDR1 SGHNT and CDR2 YENEEA come from the germline V gene. Trimming cost V 5 bases and J 4 bases, with 8 bases left between them. The CDR3 contains 12 residues. The chain's CDR3 is CASSPRSTEAFF. In DNA, the CDR3 is TGTGCCAGCAGCCCCCGGAGCACTGAAGCTTTCTTT.

J is TRBJ1-4 and V is TRBV11-2, with D maybe TRBD1 (6 bases). Germline V gene data show CDR1 as SGHAT and CDR2 as FQNNGV. The CDR3 sequence is 18 residues long. Trimming stripped 5 bases from V and 0 bases from J, with 19 bases between. CDR3 protein: CASSGQTGTLATNEKLFF. For the CDR3, the DNA is TGTGCCAGCAGCGGTCAGACAGGCACACTGGCAACTAATGAAAAACTGTTTTTT.

There are a few counts of this clone. The chain joins TRBV5-1 to TRBJ2-1, with TRBD2 matching over 10 bases. Unmatched junction bases numbered 6, after V lost 0 bases and J lost 3 bases. CDR1 is SGHRS and CDR2 is YFSETQ in the germline V gene. This CDR3 region has 17 residues. The CDR3 region has the DNA TGCGCCAGCAGCTTGGAGCTAGCGGGAGTAGGCTACAATGAGCAGTTCTTC. Protein: CASSLELAGVGYNEQFF.

The chain couples TRBV5-1 to TRBJ1-1, with TRBD1 matching 7 bases. Germline-derived CDR1 and CDR2 are SGHRS and YFSETQ. V was pared by 1 base and J by 1 base, with 10 bases of the junction left unmatched. This CDR3 region has 17 residues. The DNA for the CDR3 is TGCGCCAGCAGCTTGTACAGGGGCGGAGGAGGGAACACTGAAGCTTTCTTT. Translated: CASSLYRGGGGNTEAFF.

The chain recombines TRBV9 with TRBJ1-2, with a weak D call TRBD1 (5 bases). Germline CDR1 reads SGDLS; CDR2 reads YYNGEE. V gave up 0 bases and J gave up 4 bases, with 13 bases separating them. CDR3 length equals 15 residues. The CDR3 DNA is TGTGCCAGCAGCGTAGCACCGGGGGGTGCCTATGGCTACACCTTC. Translated: CASSVAPGGAYGYTF.

This clone appeared once. The genes are TRBV5-4 and TRBJ2-1; TRBD1 matches at 8 bases. The CDR3 runs 17 residues. Germline CDR1 SGHNT, CDR2 YYREEE (reference sequence). Trimming cost V 4 bases and J 0 bases; bases outside gene matches: 9. CDR3 region: CASSLRTGTLSYNEQFF. In DNA form, the CDR3 reads TGTGCCAGCAGCCTAAGGACAGGGACGCTCTCCTACAATGAGCAGTTCTTC.

The chain joins TRBV25-1 to TRBJ1-2; 11 bases align to TRBD1. This CDR3 spans 14 amino acids. Germline V gene sequence: CDR1 MGHDK, CDR2 SYGVNS. Losses at the gene ends were 7 bases for V and 5 bases for J; bases not matched to a gene: 6. CDR3: CASTLGQGAYGYTF. The DNA of the CDR3 is TGTGCCAGCACCCTAGGACAGGGGGCGTATGGCTACACCTTC.

This chain connects TRBV28 to TRBJ1-3; D unclear. Germline CDR1 and CDR2: MDHEN and SYDVKM. CDR3 length: 16 residues. Trimming pared 4 bases from V and 0 bases from J, leaving 13 bases between. CDR3 nucleotide sequence: TGTGCCAGCAGTTCCAGAGGGCGGTCCTCTGGAAACACCATATATTTT. Translating it yields CASSSRGRSSGNTIYF.

This clone appeared a single time. The chain links TRBV2 to TRBJ2-1, with TRBD2 matching 10 bases. This CDR3 is built from 14 residues. V shed 8 bases and J 2 bases; nucleotides not matched to a gene: 3. From germline, CDR1 is SNHLY and CDR2 FYNNEI. The CDR3 sequence: CASEAGGPYNEQFF. CDR3 coding DNA: TGTGCCAGCGAAGCGGGAGGGCCCTACAATGAGCAGTTCTTC.

The chain joins TRBV10-3 to TRBJ1-2; tentatively, D is TRBD1 (6 bases). V dropped 0 bases and J dropped 2 bases, with 31 bases sitting between them. The germline gives CDR1 ENHRY, CDR2 SYGVKD. The length of the CDR3 is 22 residues. The CDR3 region is CAISESIVQGLGPRSLNYGYTF. In DNA form, the CDR3 reads TGTGCCATCAGTGAGTCGATAGTACAGGGTCTCGGACCCCGATCGCTCAACTATGGCTACACCTTC.

This clone has only a few counts. CDR3 in DNA: TGTGCCAGCAGTCCCGGGACAGGGGGCGAGCAGTACGTC. It yields the protein CASSPGTGGEQYV. The chain combines TRBV5-6 with TRBJ2-7; 11 bases are shared with TRBD1. The CDR3 loop spans 13 amino acids. The germline gives CDR1 SGHDT, CDR2 YYEEEE. The ends lost 5 bases at V and 6 bases at J; junction bases unmatched: 4.

This chain links TRBV9 with TRBJ2-2; perhaps TRBD1 as D (5 bases). The V gene lost 0 bases and the J gene lost 8 bases, with 11 bases spanning the gap. The CDR3 has 14 amino acids. Per germline, CDR1 SGDLS and CDR2 YYNGEE. The CDR3 loop is CASSVAQWTGELFF. For the CDR3, the DNA is TGTGCCAGCAGCGTAGCCCAGTGGACAGGGGAGCTGTTTTTT.

As concerns this clone: The sample holds other DNA sequences that translate to the same CDR3. This sequence joins TRBV9 and TRBJ2-1; TRBD2 is a possible D gene (7 bases). Between the trimmed V and J ends, which lost 0 bases and 10 bases, there was a span of 8 bases. Germline V gene data show CDR1 as SGDLS and CDR2 as YYNGEE. The CDR3 totals 12 residues. CDR3 sequence (DNA): TGTGCCAGCAGCGTAGGCGGGGGCGAGCAGTTCTTC. Translating it yields CASSVGGGEQFF.

Worth noting for this clone: Other DNA sequences of this sample code for an identical CDR3. This chain links TRBV14 with TRBJ2-2; maybe TRBD1 (5 bases). V was clipped by 3 bases and J by 0 bases, with 5 bases between them. Germline lookup yields CDR1 SGHDN and CDR2 FVKESK. The CDR3 runs 14 residues. The CDR3 DNA follows: TGTGCCAGCAGCCACAGGGCGAACACCGGGGAGCTGTTTTTT. Amino acids: CASSHRANTGELFF.

J is TRBJ2-7 and V is TRBV21-1; TRBD2 is the table's D call, not checked against the DNA. TRBV21-1 is a pseudogene segment. This CDR3 is 15 amino acids long. The CDR3 reads CASSKEGGRDREQYV. Here the CDR3 DNA reads TGTGCCAGCAGCAAAGAGGGAGGGAGGGACCGCGAGCAGTACGTC.

This chain connects TRBV27 to TRBJ1-2; D unresolved. The V and J ends lost 2 bases and 5 bases respectively, with 9 bases between them. Germline V gene lookup returns CDR1 MNHEY and CDR2 SMNVEV (reference sequence). The CDR3 has 13 residues. CDR3 protein: CASSLGYSYGYTF. The CDR3 DNA follows: TGTGCCAGCAGTTTAGGTTACAGTTATGGCTACACCTTC.

Concerning this clone: Other nucleotide sequences in the sample specify the same CDR3. V and J are TRBV5-4 and TRBJ1-1; D is perhaps TRBD1 (5 bases). The V end was cut by 5 bases, the J end by 1 base, with 12 bases between. CDR3 length: 14 residues. The germline V gene encodes CDR1 SGHNT and CDR2 YYREEE (reference sequence). CDR3 DNA: TGTGCCAGCAGACTGGGGCAGGGGAACACTGAAGCTTTCTTT. This gives the protein CASRLGQGNTEAFF.

This clone was observed once. This chain joins TRBV11-3 and TRBJ2-5; tentatively, D is TRBD2 (5 bases). This CDR3 region has 13 residues. CDR1 SGHNT and CDR2 YENEEA come from the germline V gene. V lost 2 bases and J lost 2, with 6 bases in between. In DNA form, the CDR3 reads TGTGCCAGCAGCTTACTAGCTCAAGAGACCCAGTACTTC. Its protein product is CASSLLAQETQYF.

This clone showed up just once. The chain recombines TRBV30 with TRBJ2-4; D unresolved. Per the germline V gene, CDR1 is GTSNPN and CDR2 is SVGIG (reference sequence). V lost 0 bases and J lost 6, with 6 bases in between. This CDR3 comprises 12 residues. The CDR3 protein is CAWSVLGNIQYF. The CDR3 region has the DNA TGTGCCTGGAGTGTACTCGGAAACATTCAGTACTTC.

The genes are TRBV27 and TRBJ2-5, with D possibly TRBD2 on 7 matching bases. The germline V gene encodes CDR1 MNHEY and CDR2 SMNVEV (reference sequence). The CDR3 is 15 amino acids. Between the trimmed V and J ends, which lost 4 bases and 0 bases, there was a span of 12 bases. The CDR3 nucleotides are TGTGCCAGCAGTTCCGGGGGGCGATACCAAGAGACCCAGTACTTC. This codes for CASSSGGRYQETQYF.